This T cell receptor beta chain was found in a study of blood T cell repertoires in COVID-19. Looking at the study overall: Donors in the United States, Italy and Spain gave samples during acute or convalescent COVID-19. From T cells, B-cell-depleted T cells, or PBMCs came the material, which was cDNA or gDNA.

Original processing notes: Amplification of reference gene primers was used by the study to estimate nucleated cell counts. The table came from immunoSEQ multiplex PCR; TCRdb's copy has only in-frame clones and leaves some out. V, J and clone size are those of that table, while D and trimming were read from the DNA. The data contain more than 150,000 clones, roughly 89% of them singletons. Per the germline V gene, CDR1 is MNHEY and CDR2 is SVGEGT. Unmatched junction bases numbered 12, after V lost 5 bases and J lost 4 bases. The CDR3 has 16 residues. The TCR sequence derives from a man in his fifties or sixties with acute or convalescent COVID-19. The V gene is TRBV6-2 or TRBV6-3, the J gene TRBJ1-2; 8 nucleotides line up with TRBD1. Source material: peripheral blood. CDR3 protein: CASSPTGQEGSYGYTF. The CDR3 DNA follows: TGTGCCAGCAGTCCGACGGGACAGGAGGGGTCCTATGGCTACACCTTC.